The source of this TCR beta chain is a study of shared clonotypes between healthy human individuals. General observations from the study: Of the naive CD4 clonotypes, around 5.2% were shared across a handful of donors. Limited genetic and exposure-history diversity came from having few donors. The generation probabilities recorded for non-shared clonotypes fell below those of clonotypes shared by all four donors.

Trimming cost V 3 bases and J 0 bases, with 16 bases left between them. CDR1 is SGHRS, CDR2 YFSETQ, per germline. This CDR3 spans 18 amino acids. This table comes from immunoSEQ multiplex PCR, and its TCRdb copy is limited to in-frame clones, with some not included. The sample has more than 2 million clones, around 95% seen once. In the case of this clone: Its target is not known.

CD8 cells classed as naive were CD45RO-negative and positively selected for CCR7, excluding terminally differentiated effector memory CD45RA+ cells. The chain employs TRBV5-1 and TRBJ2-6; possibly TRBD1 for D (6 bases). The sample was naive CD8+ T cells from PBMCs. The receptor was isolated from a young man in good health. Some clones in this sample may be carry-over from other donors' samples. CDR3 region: CASSSQDSRRSGANVLTF. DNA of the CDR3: TGCGCCAGCAGCTCCCAGGACAGTCGGCGCTCTGGGGCCAACGTCCTGACTTTC.